This TCR beta chain originates from a study of blood T cell repertoires in COVID-19. In the study overall: The samples span acute and convalescent COVID-19 from the United States, Italy and Spain. T cells, B-cell-depleted T cells, or PBMCs supplied cDNA or gDNA.

The table came from immunoSEQ multiplex PCR; TCRdb's copy has only in-frame clones and leaves some out. The sample gives approximately 300,000 clones, over 75% of which show up once; around 4.5% is in the top ten. Ages ranged from about 18 to 100 years, with residence in around 24 US areas. Allocation to cohorts depended on clinical history reported by the participants. V was trimmed by 4 bases and J by 1 base, leaving 10 bases between them. The CDR3 contains 14 residues. Germline V lookup: CDR1 SQVTM, CDR2 ANQGSEA. This clonotype originated in a woman aged 25 to 39 who had recovered from COVID-19. Sequencing used PBMCs or T cells enriched from blood (not recorded which). The chain is built from TRBV29-1 and TRBJ2-2, with D unresolved. For the CDR3, the DNA is TGCAGCGTTGTCGCTCAGGTGAACACCGGGGAGCTGTTTTTT. Its translation: CSVVAQVNTGELFF.